Below, 27 T cell receptor beta chains from the same sample are listed, as sequenced in a study of technical replicates of blood from a few donors. Sequencing was performed with immunoSEQ multiplex PCR; in TCRdb, only in-frame clones are kept and a portion is missing. The data show 64,000 or so clones, just under 97% seen once. Input material: T cells isolated from PBMCs. The receptors come from a human donor in good health.

The genes are TRBV28 and TRBJ2-7; 8 positions match TRBD2. The CDR3 extends over 14 amino acids. Germline V gives CDR1 MDHEN, CDR2 SYDVKM. V was pared by 2 bases and J by 2 bases, with 2 bases of the junction left unmatched. The CDR3 DNA sequence: TGTGCCAGCAGTTTACCGGGAGGGCCCTACGAGCAGTACTTC. Its protein product is CASSLPGGPYEQYF.

J is TRBJ2-5 and V is TRBV4-1; possibly TRBD2 for D (7 bases). V dropped 4 bases and J dropped 4 bases, with 13 bases sitting between them. Germline lookup yields CDR1 MGHRA and CDR2 YSYEKL. The CDR3 length is 14 residues. CDR3 in amino acids: CASSPHRGAETQYF. The DNA of the CDR3 is TGCGCCAGCAGCCCACACCGGGGGGCAGAGACCCAGTACTTC.

The chain couples TRBV27 to TRBJ2-7; TRBD1 matches 7 bases. This CDR3 is 14 amino acids long. CDR1 MNHEY and CDR2 SMNVEV come from the germline V gene (reference sequence). Losses at the gene ends were 6 bases for V and 2 bases for J; bases not matched to a gene: 7. In nucleotides, the CDR3 is TGTGCCAGCAGCCATAGGGACAGCACCTACGAGCAGTACTTC. Protein sequence: CASSHRDSTYEQYF.

J is TRBJ1-6 and V is TRBV12-2. TRBV12-2 is shown as a pseudogene. CDR3 length: 13 amino acids. This CDR3 reads CASRLPKHSPLHF. CDR3 in DNA: TGTGCAAGTCGCCTACCCAAACATTCACCCCTCCACTTT.

V and J are TRBV5-1 and TRBJ1-2; D not resolved. The germline CDR1 and CDR2 sequences are SGHRS and YFSETQ. The V gene lost 4 bases and the J gene lost 1 base, with 5 bases spanning the gap. The CDR3 has 12 amino acids. The CDR3 sequence is CASSEVNYGYTF. CDR3 DNA sequence: TGCGCCAGCAGCGAGGTTAACTATGGCTACACCTTC.

This chain joins TRBV25-1 and TRBJ2-2; D is uncertain. The V gene's germline CDR1 is MGHDK and CDR2 SYGVNS. Trimming pared 2 bases from V and 3 bases from J, leaving 7 bases between. CDR3 length equals 14 residues. CDR3 sequence (DNA): TGTGCCAGCAGTGAACCTATTCACACCGGGGAGCTGTTTTTT. This encodes CASSEPIHTGELFF. Full variable domain (outside the CDR3, taken from reference TRBV25-1 and TRBJ2-2): EADIYQTPRYLVIGTGKKITLECSQTMGHDKMYWYQQDPGMELHLIHYSYGVNSTEKGDLSSESTVSRIRTEHFPLTLESARPSHTSQYLCASSEPIHTGELFFGEGSRLTVL.

V and J are TRBV30 and TRBJ1-3; possibly TRBD1 for D (5 bases). The CDR3 is made up of 15 amino acids. The V gene lost 0 bases and the J gene lost 0 bases, with 9 bases spanning the gap. The germline gives CDR1 GTSNPN, CDR2 SVGIG (reference sequence). In DNA, the CDR3 is TGTGCCTGGAGTGTACAGGATTACTCTGGAAACACCATATATTTT. Translated: CAWSVQDYSGNTIYF.

The chain couples TRBV5-1 to TRBJ2-1; weak D call: TRBD1 (5 bases). The CDR3 covers 17 residues. Germline loops: CDR1 SGHRS, CDR2 YFSETQ. Trimming left V 5 bases short and J 6 bases short, with 24 bases between. The CDR3 region has the DNA TGCGCCAGCAGACAATTAAACGCAGGGAATTGGTTCAATGAGCAGTTCTTC. Encoded protein: CASRQLNAGNWFNEQFF.

The chain links TRBV7-8 to TRBJ1-2; 11 positions match TRBD1. The CDR3 is 16 amino acids. Germline trimming cut 0 bases from V and 5 bases from J; bases unmatched to any gene: 5. The germline V gene encodes CDR1 SGHVS and CDR2 FQNEAQ. CDR3 DNA: TGTGCCAGCAGCTTAGCAGGGGACAGGGGGTTTTATGGCTACACCTTC. Encoded protein: CASSLAGDRGFYGYTF.

The J gene is TRBJ2-3, the V gene TRBV28; 7 bases line up with TRBD1. The germline V gene encodes CDR1 MDHEN and CDR2 SYDVKM. V dropped 1 base and J dropped 2; count of bases not matched to a gene: 9. This CDR3 is built from 17 residues. The CDR3 is CASSLSPRDSLTDTQYF. The CDR3 DNA sequence: TGTGCCAGCAGTTTATCGCCTCGGGACAGCCTCACAGATACGCAGTATTTT.

Turning to this clone: Sequence at one end of the junction differs from germline and may be a read error. This sequence joins TRBV10-3 and TRBJ2-1, with TRBD1 identical over 7 bases. The V gene's germline CDR1 is ENHRY and CDR2 SYGVKD. This CDR3 has 15 residues. The CDR3 loop is CAISRDSAMEYEQFF. CDR3 in DNA: TGTGCCATCAGCAGGGACAGCGCAATGGAATATGAACAGTTCTTC.

V gene TRBV11-1 combines with J gene TRBJ1-6, with D possibly TRBD1 on 6 matching bases. CDR3 length equals 18 residues. Trimming cost V 4 bases and J 11 bases, with 27 bases left between them. CDR1 and CDR2 (germline): SGHAT, FQDESV (reference sequence). CDR3 amino acids: CASSYAIRPRGLVTPLHF. The CDR3 bases are TGTGCCAGCAGCTACGCGATACGACCCAGGGGTTTGGTGACACCCCTCCACTTT.

J is TRBJ2-1 and V is TRBV4-1; D unresolved. This CDR3 is 16 amino acids long. Trimming stripped 0 bases from V and 0 bases from J, with 9 bases between. Germline CDR1 is MGHRA and CDR2 is YSYEKL. CDR3 DNA: TGCGCCAGCAGCCAAGAGGCACATTCCTCCTACAATGAGCAGTTCTTC. This codes for CASSQEAHSSYNEQFF.

The chain combines TRBV5-1 with TRBJ2-1, with 9 nucleotides matching TRBD2. The junction had 14 bases not matched to a gene; V was cut back by 0 bases and J by 7 bases. Germline V gene data show CDR1 as SGHRS and CDR2 as YFSETQ. The CDR3 length is 18 residues. CDR3 nucleotide sequence: TGCGCCAGCAGCTTGGCCAGGGGGGGCCTAGCGGGGAAGAATGAGCAGTTCTTC. Protein product: CASSLARGGLAGKNEQFF.

This clone was found once. This chain joins TRBV10-2 and TRBJ2-3; D unclear. Germline CDR1 reads WSHSY; CDR2 reads SAAADI. The CDR3 covers 11 residues. The V end lost 6 bases, the J end lost 6 bases, and 7 bases lay between the germline ends. CDR3 amino acids: CASSLEDTQYF. For the CDR3, the DNA is TGCGCCAGCAGCCTGGAGGATACGCAGTATTTT.

V and J are TRBV5-4 and TRBJ2-1; 7 bases match TRBD1. The CDR3 runs 16 residues. In germline, CDR1 is SGHNT, CDR2 YYREEE (reference sequence). V was clipped by 4 bases and J by 3 bases; unmatched bases: 10. This CDR3 is CASSAKSGQIYNEQFF. The CDR3 coding sequence is TGTGCCAGCAGCGCTAAATCGGGACAGATCTACAATGAGCAGTTCTTC.

V gene TRBV30 combines with J gene TRBJ1-1; 7 nucleotides line up with TRBD1. The V and J ends lost 4 bases and 7 bases, in that order; junction bases with no gene match: 3. The germline V gene has CDR1 GTSNPN and CDR2 SVGIG (reference sequence). The CDR3 has 11 residues. The CDR3 sequence is CAWTTGVEAFF. As DNA, the CDR3 is TGTGCCTGGACAACAGGGGTTGAAGCTTTCTTT.

The chain combines TRBV28 with TRBJ2-7; perhaps TRBD1 as D (6 bases). Germline V lookup: CDR1 MDHEN, CDR2 SYDVKM. This CDR3 has 15 residues. The V end lost 5 bases, the J end lost 3 bases, and 17 bases lay between the germline ends. The CDR3: CASSVTGGRGYEQYF. CDR3 sequence (DNA): TGTGCCAGCAGTGTTACCGGTGGCAGGGGCTACGAGCAGTACTTC.

This rearrangement joins TRBV27 to TRBJ2-7; 10 nucleotides agree with TRBD1. This CDR3 has 15 amino acids. V lost 3 bases and J lost 2; bases outside the gene matches: 4. The germline V gene has CDR1 MNHEY and CDR2 SMNVEV (reference sequence). CDR3 nucleotides: TGTGCCAGCAGTTTGGCCGGGACAGGGGCCTACGAGCAGTACTTC. Its protein product is CASSLAGTGAYEQYF.

This rearrangement joins TRBV7-9 to TRBJ2-1, with 7 bases lining up with TRBD2. Trimming removed 2 bases from V and 6 bases from J; junction bases left unmatched: 7. The CDR3 totals 15 residues. Germline loops: CDR1 SEHNR, CDR2 FQNEAQ (reference sequence). DNA for the CDR3: TGTGCCAGCAGCTTACTAGGGGAGGGTGTCAATGAGCAGTTCTTC. Protein: CASSLLGEGVNEQFF.

The genes are TRBV19 and TRBJ1-1; D remains ambiguous. V was clipped by 2 bases and J by 6 bases, with 10 bases between them. Germline-derived CDR1 and CDR2 are LNHDA and SQIVND (reference sequence). The CDR3 sequence is 13 residues long. Written as DNA, the CDR3 is TGTGCCAGTAGTATAACCTACGTCGCTGAAGCTTTCTTT. As protein: CASSITYVAEAFF.

Written as DNA, the CDR3 is TGTGCCAGCAGTTACCTGGGAGGGGGGACCACTGAAGCTTTCTTT. It translates to CASSYLGGGTTEAFF. The J gene is TRBJ1-1, the V gene TRBV6-5, with TRBD1 as a possible D gene (6 bases). The V gene's germline CDR1 is MNHEY and CDR2 SVGAGI. The CDR3 spans 15 residues. V was clipped by 2 bases and J by 4 bases, with 14 bases between them.

The V gene is TRBV7-9, the J gene TRBJ2-2, with 7 bases aligning to TRBD2. Trimming cost V 1 base and J 1 base; bases outside gene matches: 9. The CDR3 loop spans 18 amino acids. Germline lookup yields CDR1 SEHNR and CDR2 FQNEAQ (reference sequence). The CDR3 protein is CASSLGLRLAQNTGELFF. CDR3 coding DNA: TGTGCCAGCAGCTTAGGACTCCGACTAGCCCAGAACACCGGGGAGCTGTTTTTT.

The chain couples TRBV14 to TRBJ2-7; TRBD1 agrees at 8 bases. V lost 8 bases to trimming and J lost 3 bases; unmatched junction nucleotides: 6. Per the germline V gene, CDR1 is SGHDN and CDR2 is FVKESK. The CDR3 extends over 13 amino acids. CDR3 loop: CASQPTGGYEQYF. In DNA form, the CDR3 reads TGTGCCAGCCAGCCTACAGGGGGCTACGAGCAGTACTTC.

With respect to this clone: The sample contains more than one DNA sequence encoding this CDR3. The chain combines TRBV14 with TRBJ2-7, with D possibly matching TRBD2 (6 bases). Germline V gives CDR1 SGHDN, CDR2 FVKESK. With 1 base removed from V and 4 bases from J, the gap between germline ends came to 11 bases. The CDR3 runs 14 residues. The CDR3 nucleotides are TGTGCCAGCAGCCAAGTCGGGGGTCGGTACGAGCAGTACTTC. It is translated as CASSQVGGRYEQYF.

V is TRBV7-9 and J is TRBJ1-4, with TRBD1 as a possible D gene (6 bases). Between the trimmed V and J ends, which lost 1 base and 0 bases, there was a span of 12 bases. CDR3 length equals 17 residues. Germline V gene data show CDR1 as SEHNR and CDR2 as FQNEAQ (reference sequence). The CDR3 protein is CASSLVWGPSTNEKLFF. CDR3 DNA: TGTGCCAGCAGCTTAGTATGGGGGCCCTCAACTAATGAAAAACTGTTTTTT.

This clone was recorded once. The genes are TRBV6-1 and TRBJ1-5; D possibly corresponds to TRBD1 (5 bases). V lost 7 bases and J 0 bases, leaving 7 bases between the germline ends. Germline CDR1 is MNHNS and CDR2 is SASEGT. CDR3 length: 13 amino acids. Here the CDR3 DNA reads TGTGCCAGCAAGGACAATAGCAATCAGCCCCAGCATTTT. Protein sequence: CASKDNSNQPQHF.